This T cell receptor (beta chain) was captured by sequencing in a study of T cell responses to AZD1222 COVID-19 vaccine. Whole-study findings and limits: Clonal diversity may have been underestimated in mostly white British donors. Seropositive status at baseline applied to only a handful of AZD1222 recipients.

Clones were read by immunoSEQ multiplex PCR, and TCRdb kept only the in-frame ones, dropping some. The sample includes about 140,000 clones. As regards this clone: Its antigen is unidentified. Compared with germline, one end of the junction differs, possibly owing to a read error. Other DNA sequences of this sample code for an identical CDR3.

The V gene's germline CDR1 is GTSNPN and CDR2 SVGIG (reference sequence). The CDR3 spans 15 residues. The chain links TRBV30 to TRBJ1-1; possible D gene TRBD1, 6 bases. Sequencing was carried out using peripheral blood. The origin of this receptor is an adult in good health. CDR3 bases: TGTGCCTTTAGGAGGCCAGGGGAAGGGTACACTGAGGCTTTCTTT. Protein: CAFRRPGEGYTEAFF.